Listed below are T cell receptor beta chains from one sample, sequenced in a study of T cells after yellow fever vaccination. TCRdb used MiXCR to reprocess the 5' RACE reads, holding one entry per CDR3 protein. Found here are a few hundred thousand distinct CDR3 sequences, approximately 10% of them singletons; the top ten hold approximately 3.3%. This sample comprised CD4+ T cells sorted from PBMCs, obtained 5 days after the yellow fever booster vaccination. Receptor source: a man aged 18-30 years who received the YFV17D yellow fever vaccine. The CDR3 runs from the conserved cysteine through the conserved F or W. The D gene is left open where the match is weak. Clone sizes are given selectively: once, few, many, or a class where the clone is expanded.

D gene	V gene	clone size	J gene	CDR3 protein	CDR3 DNA
.	TRBV24-1	.	TRBJ2-1	CATSDFYEQFF	TGTGCCACCAGTGATTTTTATGAGCAGTTCTTC
TRBD1	TRBV4-1	many	TRBJ1-2	CASSQDLSDRGYGYTF	TGCGCCAGCAGCCAAGATCTTTCCGACAGGGGGTATGGCTACACCTTC
.	TRBV7-3	few	TRBJ2-1	CASSSLGGPLYEQFF	TGTGCCAGCAGCTCTTTGGGGGGGCCTTTATATGAGCAGTTCTTC
TRBD1	TRBV20-1	few	TRBJ2-1	CSANTDRWNEQFF	TGCAGTGCTAATACGGACAGGTGGAATGAGCAGTTCTTC
.	TRBV29-1	.	TRBJ2-4	CSVEVRPAGIQYF	TGCAGCGTTGAAGTCAGGCCGGCGGGCATTCAGTACTTC
.	TRBV9	many	TRBJ2-3	CASSASITSTDTQYF	TGTGCCAGCAGCGCCTCCATTACTAGCACAGATACGCAGTATTTT
.	TRBV10-3	few	TRBJ1-5	CAISETLDQPQHF	TGTGCCATCAGTGAGACGTTGGACCAGCCCCAGCATTTT
.	TRBV7-9	.	TRBJ2-5	CASSLQNRQETQYF	TGTGCCAGCAGCCTCCAGAACAGACAAGAGACCCAGTACTTC
TRBD2	TRBV4-1	few	TRBJ2-5	CASSRGTSGGPYQETQYF	TGCGCCAGCAGCCGAGGGACTAGCGGGGGCCCGTACCAAGAGACCCAGTACTTC
TRBD2	TRBV2	few	TRBJ2-1	CASSAVGLAAYNEQFF	TGTGCCAGCAGTGCGGTAGGACTAGCCGCCTACAATGAGCAGTTCTTC
TRBD2	TRBV20-1	.	TRBJ2-5	CSACRTSGETQYF	TGCAGTGCTTGTCGGACTAGCGGGGAGACCCAGTACTTC
.	TRBV2	.	TRBJ2-5	CASSIQGKEAQYF	TGTGCCAGCAGTATACAGGGAAAAGAGGCCCAGTACTTC
TRBD2	TRBV5-1	few	TRBJ2-3	CASSLGASGDTDTQYF	TGCGCCAGCAGCTTGGGCGCTAGCGGGGACACAGATACGCAGTATTTT
TRBD1	TRBV5-1	few	TRBJ2-7	CASSRDSGTYEQYF	TGCGCCAGCAGCCGGGACAGTGGTACCTACGAGCAGTACTTC
TRBD1	TRBV5-1	few	TRBJ1-4	CASSNRTGGSELFF	TGCGCCAGCAGCAATCGGACAGGGGGCTCGGAACTGTTTTTT
TRBD2	TRBV7-3	.	TRBJ2-1	CASSLNRGGLNEQFF	TGTGCCAGCAGCTTAAACCGGGGGGGGCTAAATGAGCAGTTCTTC
.	TRBV5-1	.	TRBJ2-1	CASSPDGTLNNEQFF	TGCGCCAGCAGCCCCGACGGGACACTGAACAATGAGCAGTTCTTC
.	TRBV5-6	few	TRBJ1-1	CASAAASVTEAFF	TGTGCCAGCGCCGCCGCTTCGGTCACTGAAGCTTTCTTT
.	TRBV20-1	.	TRBJ1-1	CSAILAPRAFF	TGCAGTGCCATATTGGCGCCCCGAGCTTTCTTT
.	TRBV30	.	TRBJ2-6	CAWVPISGANVLTF	TGTGCCTGGGTCCCGATTTCTGGGGCCAACGTCCTGACTTTC
TRBD2	TRBV7-3	.	TRBJ2-5	CASSLKRGDHQETQYF	TGTGCCAGCAGCTTAAAGCGGGGGGATCACCAAGAGACCCAGTACTTC
.	TRBV5-4	few	TRBJ2-6	CASSYPTGANVLTF	TGTGCCAGCAGCTATCCGACTGGGGCCAACGTCCTGACTTTC
.	TRBV7-2	few	TRBJ1-1	CASSGKGGNTEAFF	TGTGCCAGCAGCGGAAAGGGGGGTAACACTGAAGCTTTCTTT
.	TRBV11-2	few	TRBJ2-5	CASSPSWASLRKTQYF	TGTGCCAGCAGCCCGAGCTGGGCCTCCTTAAGGAAGACCCAGTACTTC
TRBD2	TRBV6-6	few	TRBJ2-7	CASRQIAGESYEQYF	TGTGCCAGCAGACAAATAGCGGGGGAGTCCTACGAGCAGTACTTC
.	TRBV29-1	.	TRBJ1-1	CSVRAGRHFGTEAFF	TGCAGCGTTCGGGCCGGCCGGCACTTCGGAACTGAAGCTTTCTTT
.	TRBV12-3/TRBV12-4	.	TRBJ2-7	CASSHDSTYEQYF	TGTGCCAGCAGTCATGACAGTACCTACGAGCAGTACTTC
TRBD1	TRBV27	.	TRBJ1-1	CASSLRGGTNTEAFF	TGTGCCAGCAGTTTACGAGGGGGCACGAACACTGAAGCTTTCTTT
.	TRBV20-1	.	TRBJ1-1	CSALGRTEAFF	TGCAGTGCCCTGGGCCGCACTGAAGCTTTCTTT
.	TRBV10-1	.	TRBJ2-2	CASSEIFTGELFF	TGCGCCAGCAGTGAGATCTTCACCGGGGAGCTGTTTTTT
.	TRBV28	many	TRBJ2-3	CASSLGGRADTQYF	TGTGCCAGCAGTTTAGGGGGGCGGGCAGATACGCAGTATTTT
TRBD2	TRBV6-5	few	TRBJ2-3	CASRRLAGGRLFTDTQYF	TGTGCCAGCAGAAGACTAGCGGGGGGCCGGTTATTTACAGATACGCAGTATTTT
TRBD1	TRBV5-1	.	TRBJ1-6	CASSFGGTDNSPLHF	TGCGCCAGCAGCTTTGGGGGGACAGATAATTCACCCCTCCACTTT
.	TRBV5-1	few	TRBJ1-5	CASSLGGGLYNQPQHF	TGCGCCAGCAGCTTGGGTGGGGGGCTTTACAATCAGCCCCAGCATTTT
.	TRBV4-1	.	TRBJ2-7	CASSQEVSDQQYF	TGCGCCAGCAGCCAAGAGGTCTCAGACCAGCAGTACTTC
.	TRBV7-3	few	TRBJ2-1	CASSLRDDSKQFF	TGTGCCAGCAGCTTACGGGACGACTCAAAGCAGTTCTTC
TRBD1	TRBV7-6	few	TRBJ2-7	CASSLGQGRYEQYF	TGTGCCAGCAGCTTAGGACAGGGGCGCTACGAGCAGTACTTC
TRBD2	TRBV20-1	few	TRBJ2-3	CSAYSVSGGSTDTQYF	TGCAGTGCTTACTCGGTGAGCGGGGGCAGCACAGATACGCAGTATTTT
.	TRBV5-5	few	TRBJ2-1	CASSFAGADEQFF	TGTGCCAGCAGCTTTGCAGGAGCGGATGAGCAGTTCTTC
TRBD2	TRBV27	few	TRBJ2-2	CASTPLAGRSLANTGELFF	TGTGCCAGCACCCCATTAGCGGGGAGGAGCCTCGCGAACACCGGGGAGCTGTTTTTT
TRBD1	TRBV5-4	.	TRBJ2-1	CASSAGQGRGSNEQFF	TGTGCCAGCAGCGCAGGACAGGGAAGAGGTTCCAATGAGCAGTTCTTC
TRBD2	TRBV5-1	few	TRBJ2-1	CASSRAVDGGDNEQFF	TGCGCCAGCAGCCGAGCCGTGGATGGGGGGGACAATGAGCAGTTCTTC
.	TRBV7-9	.	TRBJ2-5	CASSLWLQETQYF	TGTGCCAGCAGCTTATGGCTCCAAGAGACCCAGTACTTC
TRBD1	TRBV7-3	few	TRBJ1-6	CASSVMDRVASPLHF	TGTGCCAGCAGCGTTATGGACAGGGTAGCCTCACCCCTCCACTTT
TRBD1	TRBV7-9	.	TRBJ1-6	CASSNRDRGNSPLHF	TGTGCCAGCAGTAACCGGGACAGGGGTAATTCACCCCTCCACTTT
.	TRBV29-1	.	TRBJ2-1	CSVQTSSYNEQFF	TGCAGCGTCCAGACTAGCTCCTACAATGAGCAGTTCTTC
.	TRBV5-4	.	TRBJ1-4	CASSHRQYNEKLFF	TGTGCCAGCAGCCATAGACAGTATAATGAAAAACTGTTTTTT
.	TRBV29-1	few	TRBJ1-4	CSVEAVEKLFF	TGCAGCGTTGAAGCTGTGGAAAAACTGTTTTTT
.	TRBV6-5	.	TRBJ1-2	CASSSPDYGYTF	TGTGCCAGCAGCTCTCCGGACTATGGCTACACCTTC
.	TRBV20-1	many	TRBJ1-2	CSVGGGVIYGYTF	TGCAGTGTAGGCGGAGGGGTCATTTATGGCTACACCTTC
TRBD2	TRBV12-3/TRBV12-4	few	TRBJ2-3	CASSGLAGLLGGQYF	TGTGCCAGCAGCGGACTAGCGGGATTACTCGGGGGGCAGTATTTT
.	TRBV4-1	few	TRBJ2-5	CASSRITGTQYF	TGCGCCAGCAGCCGAATTACTGGGACCCAGTACTTC
.	TRBV5-4	few	TRBJ1-2	CASSLESIANYGYTF	TGTGCCAGCAGCTTGGAATCTATAGCTAACTATGGCTACACCTTC